This T cell receptor (beta chain) was sequenced for a study of blood T cell repertoires in COVID-19. Study details: The origin of the acute and convalescent COVID-19 samples was the United States, Italy and Spain. PBMCs, B-cell-depleted T cells, or T cells provided the cDNA or gDNA that made up the material.

This clone is deemed medium-sized (0.01 to 0.1%). The length of the CDR3 is 13 residues. The V end lost 4 bases, the J end lost 2 bases, and 9 bases lay between the germline ends. The germline gives CDR1 SGHNT, CDR2 YYREEE (reference sequence). As originally analysed: Reference gene primer amplification gave estimated nucleated cell counts. Clones were read by immunoSEQ multiplex PCR, and TCRdb kept only the in-frame ones, dropping some. V, J and clone size derive from that table, while D and trimming were established from the DNA sequence. The sample contains around 34,000 clones, 80% of which appear only once.

This clonotype was sampled from a woman aged 65 to 85 with acute or convalescent COVID-19. V and J are TRBV5-4 and TRBJ1-2, with D unresolved. Sequencing was carried out using peripheral blood. The CDR3 DNA reads as TGTGCCAGCAGCGTCGGGGTGAACTATGGCTACACCTTC. This gives the protein CASSVGVNYGYTF.